The 7 T cell receptor beta chains given below trace back to one sample, sequenced in a study of blood T cells in healthy people across ages. Using a J-beta primer mix together with a sample-barcoded 5' primer, a second PCR was run for about 7 to 12 cycles. MiXCR was run by TCRdb on the 5' RACE reads, yielding one entry per CDR3 protein. The table has roughly 1,100,000 distinct CDR3 sequences, roughly a quarter seen once. These sequences were also reported in another study, on T cells of mothers and their children.

The sequencing input was blood. The source of these receptors is a girl aged 2 to 10 in good health.

This clonotype was observed at least ten times. The gene calls are TRBV6-1 and TRBJ2-4, with D possibly matching TRBD1 (5 bases). The CDR3 is 15 residues long. CDR1 is MNHNS and CDR2 is SASEGT in the germline V gene. V was clipped by 1 base and J by 5 bases, with 12 bases between them. The CDR3 region has the DNA TGTGCCAGCAGTGAAGATAGGGGCCGGGAAAACATTCAGTACTTC. Its translation: CASSEDRGRENIQYF.

This clonotype was counted a few times. The chain carries TRBV6-5 and TRBJ2-2; D unresolved. The CDR3 is 14 amino acids. The V end lost 2 bases, the J end lost 2 bases, and 6 bases lay between the germline ends. The germline V gene encodes CDR1 MNHEY and CDR2 SVGAGI. CDR3 protein: CASSYGPNTGELFF. The CDR3 DNA is TGTGCCAGCAGTTACGGCCCTAACACCGGGGAGCTGTTTTTT.

A few counts support this clonotype. The V and J genes are TRBV7-9 and TRBJ2-5; D is possibly TRBD1 or TRBD2 (5 bases each). Near its end, the DNA agrees better with TRBJ2-7, so the J call may be wrong. The length of the CDR3 is 15 residues. Germline CDR1 and CDR2: SEHNR and FQNEAQ (reference sequence). In DNA, the CDR3 is TGTGCCAGCAGCCCCTGGGACCGCCAGCCCTACGAGCAGTACTTC. This encodes CASSPWDRQPYEQYF.

This clonotype has a handful of counts. V gene TRBV3-1 combines with J gene TRBJ1-2; D perhaps matches TRBD1 (5 bases). Germline V gene sequence: CDR1 LGHDT, CDR2 YNNKEL (reference sequence). The CDR3 runs 17 residues. V shed 3 bases and J shed 5 bases, with 22 bases lying between them. CDR3 in DNA: TGTGCCAGCAGCCAGACTCCTTTCCGGGGGACCCAATATGGCTACACCTTC. It translates to CASSQTPFRGTQYGYTF.

This chain connects TRBV4-3 to TRBJ2-7; the D gene is possibly TRBD2 (5 bases). Germline CDR1 is LGHNA and CDR2 is YSLEER. With 1 base removed from V and 2 bases from J, the gap between germline ends came to 12 bases. The CDR3 has 15 residues. The CDR3 nucleotides read TGCGCCAGCAGCCAAGCCTTCGGAGGAACCTACGAGCAGTACTTC. Its translation: CASSQAFGGTYEQYF.

This clonotype was counted only a few times. A read error may produce the germline difference seen at one junction end. The chain carries TRBV15 and TRBJ2-3; no firm D call. The germline V gene has CDR1 LNHNV and CDR2 YYDKDF (reference sequence). The CDR3 length is 11 residues. The CDR3 sequence: CATSSKDTQYF. The CDR3 coding sequence is TGTGCCACCAGCAGCAAAGATACGCAGTATTTT.

This clonotype was seen only a few times. The chain carries TRBV20-1 and TRBJ1-3, with TRBD1 as a possible D gene (5 bases). This CDR3 region has 14 residues. In germline, CDR1 is DFQATT, CDR2 SNEGSKA (reference sequence). V dropped 6 bases and J dropped 4 bases, with 16 bases sitting between them. The CDR3 sequence is CSATGGADGNTIYF. The CDR3 coding sequence is TGCAGTGCCACGGGAGGGGCCGACGGAAACACCATATATTTT.